One and the same sample provided the 18 T cell receptor beta chains below, sequenced in a study of T cell clones after liver transplantation. Method: immunoSEQ multiplex PCR; TCRdb's copy keeps in-frame clones and lacks some. This sample has under 150,000 clones, with just over 90% found just once. The input for sequencing was CD4+ T cells from blood, taken 12 months after liver transplant. These receptors were taken from a human patient who received a liver transplant. These T cells may partly come from the graft donor.

The chain uses TRBV7-2 and TRBJ2-3; no reliable D call. Trimming shortened V by 1 base and J by 2 bases, and 4 bases separated the two germline ends. Germline CDR1 is SGHTA and CDR2 is FQGNSA. There are 13 residues in the CDR3. CDR3 protein: CASSLVVTDTQYF. The DNA of the CDR3 is TGTGCCAGCAGCTTAGTTGTCACAGATACGCAGTATTTT.

The V call is TRBV6-5, the J call TRBJ1-5; D unresolved. This CDR3 is 14 amino acids long. Germline lookup yields CDR1 MNHEY and CDR2 SVGAGI. The ends were cut back, 6 bases at V and 2 bases at J, with 11 bases in the middle. This CDR3 is CASSPRRGNQPQHF. The CDR3 region has the DNA TGTGCCAGCAGCCCCAGGAGAGGCAATCAGCCCCAGCATTTT.

V usage is TRBV7-8 and J usage is TRBJ2-1; a possible D gene is TRBD2 (6 bases). V lost 3 bases to trimming and J lost 6 bases, with 12 bases between them. Germline-derived CDR1 and CDR2 are SGHVS and FQNEAQ. This CDR3 has 14 residues. The CDR3 loop reads CASSLREESNEQFF. The CDR3 DNA reads as TGTGCCAGCAGCTTGCGGGAAGAGAGCAATGAGCAGTTCTTC.

J is TRBJ1-1 and V is TRBV9, with D possibly TRBD1 on 6 matching bases. The V gene's germline CDR1 is SGDLS and CDR2 YYNGEE. V lost 8 bases and J 6 bases, leaving 17 bases between the germline ends. CDR3 length: 13 amino acids. The CDR3 here is CASARGGGSEAFF. The CDR3 DNA is TGTGCCAGTGCCAGGGGAGGGGGGTCTGAAGCTTTCTTT.

This sequence joins TRBV19 and TRBJ2-3; tentative D call: TRBD2 (5 bases). Trimming left V 3 bases short and J 4 bases short, with 11 bases between. There are 14 residues in the CDR3. Germline V CDR1 and CDR2: LNHDA, SQIVND (reference sequence). The CDR3 bases are TGTGCCAGTAGTATCAGACTACTGTCAGATACGCAGTATTTT. Translated, it gives CASSIRLLSDTQYF.

This rearrangement joins TRBV11-2 to TRBJ2-6, with D tentatively TRBD2 (6 bases). CDR3 size: 17 residues. V was cut by 2 bases and J by 0 bases, with 11 bases left in between. Germline CDR1 is SGHAT and CDR2 is FQNNGV. CDR3 sequence (DNA): TGTGCCAGCAGCTTACCCCGGGGGTCCTCTGGGGCCAACGTCCTGACTTTC. As protein: CASSLPRGSSGANVLTF. Full variable domain (missing parts from reference TRBV11-2 and TRBJ2-6): EAGVAQSPRYKIIEKRQSVAFWCNPISGHATLYWYQQILGQGPKLLIQFQNNGVVDDSQLPKDRFSAERLKGVDSTLKIQPAKLEDSAVYLCASSLPRGSSGANVLTFGAGSRLTVL.

This sequence joins TRBV10-3 and TRBJ1-5, with no clear D. The ends were cut back, 3 bases at V and 1 base at J, with 4 bases in the middle. CDR3 size: 13 residues. Germline V lookup: CDR1 ENHRY, CDR2 SYGVKD. The chain's CDR3 is CAISEQSNQPQHF. Here the CDR3 DNA reads TGTGCCATCAGTGAACAGAGCAATCAGCCCCAGCATTTT.

This clone was seen a few times. The chain has TRBV18 and TRBJ2-5, with D perhaps matching TRBD2 (5 bases). The ends were cut back, 2 bases at V and 1 base at J, with 11 bases in the middle. Germline V CDR1 and CDR2: KGHSH, LQKENI. The CDR3 is made up of 15 amino acids. In DNA, the CDR3 is TGTGCCAGCTCACCAGAAGGCGGGCCCCAAGAGACCCAGTACTTC. This sequence encodes CASSPEGGPQETQYF.

The count of this clone is one. This chain connects TRBV2 to TRBJ1-4; D unclear. V lost 4 bases, J lost 8 bases, and 5 bases lay in between. This CDR3 is 11 amino acids long. Germline loops: CDR1 SNHLY, CDR2 FYNNEI. CDR3 sequence reads: CASSVAEKLFF. The CDR3 DNA reads as TGTGCCAGCAGTGTCGCGGAAAAACTGTTTTTT.

The V call is TRBV2, the J call TRBJ2-5; TRBD2 is a possible D gene (6 bases). Trimming shortened V by 3 bases and J by 4 bases, and 12 bases separated the two germline ends. The CDR3 spans 14 residues. The germline V gene encodes CDR1 SNHLY and CDR2 FYNNEI. CDR3 DNA: TGTGCCAGCAGTGACCAGGGAGGTCCAGAGACCCAGTACTTC. Translation: CASSDQGGPETQYF.

J is TRBJ2-2 and V is TRBV19; 8 positions agree with TRBD1. Germline V gene data show CDR1 as LNHDA and CDR2 as SQIVND (reference sequence). The CDR3 runs to 16 residues. Trimming at V came to 3 bases and at J to 2 bases, leaving 5 bases not matched to a gene. CDR3: CASSIIQGANTGELFF. CDR3 nucleotides: TGTGCCAGTAGTATTATTCAGGGGGCCAACACCGGGGAGCTGTTTTTT.

The rearrangement joins TRBV7-2 to TRBJ1-4; D remains ambiguous. The CDR3 totals 16 residues. The germline CDR1 and CDR2 sequences are SGHTA and FQGNSA. V was shortened by 5 bases and J by 0 bases, with 13 bases between the two germline ends. The CDR3 spells CASSPRVGTTNEKLFF. The CDR3 nucleotides are TGTGCCAGCAGCCCTCGGGTAGGGACAACTAATGAAAAACTGTTTTTT.

This chain joins TRBV29-1 and TRBJ2-7; D unresolved. V was pared by 4 bases and J by 0 bases, with 16 bases between. This CDR3 is 15 amino acids long. CDR1 is SQVTM, CDR2 ANQGSEA, per germline. The CDR3 spells CSVVGGSGSSYEQYF. The DNA for the CDR3 is TGCAGCGTTGTAGGTGGGTCAGGATCCTCCTACGAGCAGTACTTC.

This rearrangement joins TRBV11-2 to TRBJ2-3; no clear D. CDR3 size: 15 residues. Germline CDR1 SGHAT, CDR2 FQNNGV. The germline V and J ends were trimmed by 1 base and 0 bases, with 8 bases remaining between them. The CDR3 protein is CASSLGPVSTDTQYF. The CDR3 DNA is TGTGCCAGCAGCTTAGGCCCCGTAAGCACAGATACGCAGTATTTT.

V gene TRBV11-2 combines with J gene TRBJ1-3; no firm D call. CDR1 SGHAT and CDR2 FQNNGV come from the germline V gene. The CDR3 length is 13 residues. V lost 5 bases, J lost 6 bases, and 11 bases lay in between. The CDR3 nucleotides are TGTGCCAGCAGCAGTCTGGCTACAAACACCATATATTTT. Translated: CASSSLATNTIYF.

The V and J genes are TRBV18 and TRBJ2-7; maybe TRBD1 (5 bases). The CDR3 runs 15 residues. Trimming left V 3 bases short and J 3 bases short, with 15 bases between. Germline values: CDR1 KGHSH, CDR2 LQKENI. In DNA, the CDR3 is TGTGCCAGCTCACCTCAAGGGGTCGGGTACTACGAGCAGTACTTC. It is translated as CASSPQGVGYYEQYF.

The chain joins TRBV19 to TRBJ1-5; D is uncertain. There are 14 residues in the CDR3. Trimming cost V 7 bases and J 5 bases, with 15 bases left between them. In germline, CDR1 is LNHDA, CDR2 SQIVND (reference sequence). CDR3 residues: CASIYKAGYQPQHF. For the CDR3, the DNA is TGTGCCAGTATTTACAAGGCGGGGTATCAGCCCCAGCATTTT. Variable domain in full (rest from reference TRBV19 and TRBJ1-5): DGGITQSPKYLFRKEGQNVTLSCEQNLNHDAMYWYRQDPGQGLRLIYYSQIVNDFQKGDIAEGYSVSREKKESFPLTVTSAQKNPTAFYLCASIYKAGYQPQHFGDGTRLSIL.

The chain is built from TRBV30 and TRBJ2-7; 8 bases align to TRBD1. The germline CDR1 and CDR2 sequences are GTSNPN and SVGIG (reference sequence). Trimming at V came to 5 bases and at J to 2 bases, leaving 5 bases not matched to a gene. The CDR3 is made up of 13 amino acids. The CDR3 protein is CAWGQGVTYEQYF. The CDR3 DNA reads TGTGCCTGGGGACAGGGAGTCACCTACGAGCAGTACTTC.